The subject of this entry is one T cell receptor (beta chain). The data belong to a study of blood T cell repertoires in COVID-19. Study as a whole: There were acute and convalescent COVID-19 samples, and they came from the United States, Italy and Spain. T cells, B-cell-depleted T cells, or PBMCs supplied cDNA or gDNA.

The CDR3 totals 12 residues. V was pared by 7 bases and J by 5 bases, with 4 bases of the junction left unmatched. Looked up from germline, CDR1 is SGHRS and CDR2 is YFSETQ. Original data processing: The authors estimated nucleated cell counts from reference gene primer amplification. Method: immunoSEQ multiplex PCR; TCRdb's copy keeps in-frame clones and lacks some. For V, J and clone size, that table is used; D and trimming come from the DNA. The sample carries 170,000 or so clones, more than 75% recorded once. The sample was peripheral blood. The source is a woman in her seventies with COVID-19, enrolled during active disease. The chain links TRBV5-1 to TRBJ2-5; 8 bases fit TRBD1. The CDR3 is CASGTGGETQYF. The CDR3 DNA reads TGCGCCAGCGGCACAGGGGGGGAGACCCAGTACTTC.